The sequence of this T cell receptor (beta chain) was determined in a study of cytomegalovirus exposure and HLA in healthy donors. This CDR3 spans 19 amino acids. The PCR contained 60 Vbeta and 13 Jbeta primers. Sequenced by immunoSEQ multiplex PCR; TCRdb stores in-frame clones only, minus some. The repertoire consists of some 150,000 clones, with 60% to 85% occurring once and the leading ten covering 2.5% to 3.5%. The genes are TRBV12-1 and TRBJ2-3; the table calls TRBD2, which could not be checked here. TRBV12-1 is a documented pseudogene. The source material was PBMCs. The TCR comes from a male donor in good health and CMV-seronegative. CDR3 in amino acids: CASSAAGTSAHSSTDTQYF. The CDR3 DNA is TGTGCCAGCAGCGCCGCCGGGACTAGCGCGCACTCTAGCACAGATACGCAGTATTTT.